The 10 T cell receptor beta chains below were found in one sample sequenced in a study of blood T cell repertoires in COVID-19. Only in-frame clones appear in the TCRdb table, and some are missing; sequencing was by immunoSEQ multiplex PCR. The sample lists approximately 96,000 clones; more than 90% were seen once. Sequencing was done on a sample of peripheral blood. These receptor sequences come from a man in his 60s with acute or convalescent COVID-19.

The chain links TRBV9 to TRBJ2-1; 11 bases line up with TRBD2. Germline CDR1 is SGDLS and CDR2 is YYNGEE. Losses at the gene ends were 0 bases for V and 3 bases for J; bases not matched to a gene: 5. The CDR3 length is 17 residues. The CDR3 DNA reads as TGTGCCAGCAGCGTAGGACCCACTAGCGGGAGCTACAATGAGCAGTTCTTC. Protein: CASSVGPTSGSYNEQFF.

This sequence joins TRBV6-5 and TRBJ2-5, with D possibly matching TRBD2 (5 bases). Trimming stripped 5 bases from V and 5 bases from J, with 15 bases between. Germline lookup yields CDR1 MNHEY and CDR2 SVGAGI. The CDR3 extends over 14 amino acids. This CDR3 reads CASSPSLGRETQYF. The CDR3 DNA is TGTGCCAGCAGTCCCTCACTAGGGCGGGAGACCCAGTACTTC.

The chain joins TRBV7-8 to TRBJ2-1; 14 nucleotides agree with TRBD2. Trimming cost V 5 bases and J 2 bases; bases outside gene matches: 5. Per the germline V gene, CDR1 is SGHVS and CDR2 is FQNEAQ. The CDR3 is 17 residues long. The chain's CDR3 is CASSVGLAGETYNEQFF. The DNA for the CDR3 is TGTGCCAGCAGCGTGGGACTAGCGGGAGAGACCTACAATGAGCAGTTCTTC.

The chain links TRBV29-1 to TRBJ2-1; 9 bases map to TRBD1. From germline, CDR1 is SQVTM and CDR2 ANQGSEA. The junction had 2 bases not matched to a gene; V was cut back by 2 bases and J by 6 bases. CDR3 length: 13 residues. The CDR3 sequence: CSVERTGANEQFF. In DNA, the CDR3 is TGCAGCGTTGAAAGGACAGGGGCCAATGAGCAGTTCTTC.

Comments on this clone: Compared with germline, one end of the junction differs, possibly owing to a read error. This rearrangement joins TRBV7-8 to TRBJ2-1; TRBD2 agrees at 10 bases. This CDR3 region has 16 residues. In germline, CDR1 is SGHVS, CDR2 FQNEAQ. CDR3 in amino acids: CASSLAGETAYNEQFF. The DNA of the CDR3 is TGTGCCAGCAGCCTAGCGGGAGAGACCGCTTACAATGAGCAGTTCTTC.

The CDR3 reads CASSPDRGNYGYTF. CDR3 sequence (DNA): TGTGCCAGCAGCCCGGACAGGGGTAACTATGGCTACACCTTC. This chain joins TRBV5-6 and TRBJ1-2; 9 bases match TRBD1. V lost 4 bases, J lost 1 base, and 2 bases stayed unmatched. This CDR3 contains 14 residues. The germline V gene encodes CDR1 SGHDT and CDR2 YYEEEE. Together with reference TRBV5-6 and TRBJ1-2, the CDR3 gives the full variable domain: DAGVTQSPTHLIKTRGQQVTLRCSPKSGHDTVSWYQQALGQGPQFIFQYYEEEERQRGNFPDRFSGHQFPNYSSELNVNALLLGDSALYLCASSPDRGNYGYTFGSGTRLTVV.

The genes are TRBV7-9 and TRBJ2-7, with 11 bases lining up with TRBD2. The CDR3 has 19 amino acids. Germline V gives CDR1 SEHNR, CDR2 FQNEAQ (reference sequence). Trimming cost V 5 bases and J 0 bases; bases outside gene matches: 15. The CDR3 sequence: CASSQRDSGTSGNSYEQYF. The CDR3 region has the DNA TGTGCCAGCAGCCAAAGAGATTCCGGGACTAGCGGAAACTCCTACGAGCAGTACTTC.

The chain is built from TRBV3-1 (or the pseudogene TRBV3-2) and TRBJ2-5, with TRBD2 as a possible D gene (5 bases). The CDR3 is 15 amino acids. V was clipped by 4 bases and J by 2 bases, with 14 bases between them. The germline V gene has CDR1 LGHDT and CDR2 YNNKEL (reference sequence). The CDR3 region has the DNA TGTGCCAGCAGCCTCCCCAGCGGTAGTCAAGAGACCCAGTACTTC. Protein: CASSLPSGSQETQYF.

The V call is TRBV24-1, the J call TRBJ2-1; 11 nucleotides align to TRBD2. The CDR3 spans 13 residues. Germline assignment: CDR1 KGHDR and CDR2 SFDVKD. With V trimmed by 10 bases and J by 7 bases, 5 bases remained unmatched. The CDR3 spells CATRASGGNEQFF. The CDR3 DNA sequence: TGTGCCACGAGGGCTAGCGGGGGGAATGAGCAGTTCTTC.

The chain couples TRBV2 to TRBJ1-4; tentative D call: TRBD1 (5 bases). CDR1 is SNHLY, CDR2 FYNNEI, per germline. The CDR3 extends over 15 amino acids. Trimming removed 6 bases at V and 5 bases at J, with 16 bases between. The CDR3 DNA reads as TGTGCCAGCAGGGCCGGACAAGGACCCAATGAAAAACTGTTTTTT. It translates to CASRAGQGPNEKLFF.